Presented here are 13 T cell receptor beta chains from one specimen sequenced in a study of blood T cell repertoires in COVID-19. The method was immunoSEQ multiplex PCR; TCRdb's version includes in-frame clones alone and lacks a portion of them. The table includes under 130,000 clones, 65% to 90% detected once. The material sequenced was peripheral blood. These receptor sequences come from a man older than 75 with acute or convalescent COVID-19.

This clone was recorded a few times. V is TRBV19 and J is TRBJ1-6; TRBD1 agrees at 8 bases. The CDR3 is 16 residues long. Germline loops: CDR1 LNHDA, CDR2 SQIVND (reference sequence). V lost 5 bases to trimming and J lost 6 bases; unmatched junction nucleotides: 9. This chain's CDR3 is CASSPQGGQGNSPLHF. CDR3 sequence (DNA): TGTGCCAGTAGTCCACAGGGAGGACAGGGTAATTCACCCCTCCACTTT.

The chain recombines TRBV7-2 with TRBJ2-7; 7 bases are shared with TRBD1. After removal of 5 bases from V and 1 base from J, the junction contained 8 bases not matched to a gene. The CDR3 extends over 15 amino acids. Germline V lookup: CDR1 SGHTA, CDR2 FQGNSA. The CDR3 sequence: CASSRRQGLSYEQYF. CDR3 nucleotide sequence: TGTGCCAGCAGCCGGCGACAGGGTTTATCCTACGAGCAGTACTTC.

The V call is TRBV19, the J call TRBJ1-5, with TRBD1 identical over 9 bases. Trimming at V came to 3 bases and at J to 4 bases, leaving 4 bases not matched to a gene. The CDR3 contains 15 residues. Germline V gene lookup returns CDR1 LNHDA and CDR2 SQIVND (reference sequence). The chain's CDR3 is CASSMGQGPNQPQHF. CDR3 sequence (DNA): TGTGCCAGTAGTATGGGACAGGGTCCAAATCAGCCCCAGCATTTT.

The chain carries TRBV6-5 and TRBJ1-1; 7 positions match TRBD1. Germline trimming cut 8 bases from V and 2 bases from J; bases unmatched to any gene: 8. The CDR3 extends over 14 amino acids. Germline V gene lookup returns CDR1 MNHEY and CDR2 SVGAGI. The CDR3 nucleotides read TGTGCCAGCTCCCCGGACAGGAGTAACACTGAAGCTTTCTTT. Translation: CASSPDRSNTEAFF.

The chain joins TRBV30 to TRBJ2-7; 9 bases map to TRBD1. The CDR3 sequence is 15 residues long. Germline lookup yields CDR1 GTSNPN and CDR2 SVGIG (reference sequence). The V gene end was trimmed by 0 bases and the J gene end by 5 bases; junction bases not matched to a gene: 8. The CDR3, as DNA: TGTGCCTGGAGTGTACCGGGGACAGGGTCCCACGAGCAGTACTTC. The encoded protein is CAWSVPGTGSHEQYF.

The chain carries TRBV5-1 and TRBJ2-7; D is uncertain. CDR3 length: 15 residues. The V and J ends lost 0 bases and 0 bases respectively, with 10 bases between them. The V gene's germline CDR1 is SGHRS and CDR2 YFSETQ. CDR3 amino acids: CASSLDPSSSYEQYF. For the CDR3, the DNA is TGCGCCAGCAGCTTGGATCCCTCCAGCTCCTACGAGCAGTACTTC.

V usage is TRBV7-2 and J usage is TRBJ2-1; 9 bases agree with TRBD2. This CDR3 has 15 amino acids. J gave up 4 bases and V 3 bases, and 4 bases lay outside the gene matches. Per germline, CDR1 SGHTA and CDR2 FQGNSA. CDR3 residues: CASSLTSGGYNEQFF. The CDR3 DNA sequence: TGTGCCAGCAGCTTGACTAGCGGAGGTTACAATGAGCAGTTCTTC.

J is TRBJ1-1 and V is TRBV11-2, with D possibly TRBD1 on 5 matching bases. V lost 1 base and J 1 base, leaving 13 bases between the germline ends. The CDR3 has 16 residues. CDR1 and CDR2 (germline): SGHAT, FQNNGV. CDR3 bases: TGTGCCAGCAGCTTAGGTCGACAGAGTCAGAACACTGAAGCTTTCTTT. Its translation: CASSLGRQSQNTEAFF.

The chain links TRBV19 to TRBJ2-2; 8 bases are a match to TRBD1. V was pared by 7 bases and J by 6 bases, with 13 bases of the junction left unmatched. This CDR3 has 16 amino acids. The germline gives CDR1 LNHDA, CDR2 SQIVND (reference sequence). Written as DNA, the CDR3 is TGTGCCAGTACCCGGACCGGACAGGGAAAGGCCGGGGAGCTGTTTTTT. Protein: CASTRTGQGKAGELFF.

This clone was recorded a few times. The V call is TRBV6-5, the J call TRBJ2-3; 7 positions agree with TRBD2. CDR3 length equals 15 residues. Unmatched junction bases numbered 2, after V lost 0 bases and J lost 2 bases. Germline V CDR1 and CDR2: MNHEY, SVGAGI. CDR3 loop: CASSYSGGTTDTQYF. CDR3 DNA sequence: TGTGCCAGCAGTTACTCCGGGGGGACCACAGATACGCAGTATTTT.

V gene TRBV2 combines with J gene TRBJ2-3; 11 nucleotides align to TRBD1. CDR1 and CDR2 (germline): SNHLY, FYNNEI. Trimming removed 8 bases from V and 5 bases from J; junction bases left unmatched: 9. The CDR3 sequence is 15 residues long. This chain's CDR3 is CASQYSGQGGDTQYF. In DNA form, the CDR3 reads TGTGCCAGCCAATACTCGGGACAGGGGGGAGATACGCAGTATTTT.

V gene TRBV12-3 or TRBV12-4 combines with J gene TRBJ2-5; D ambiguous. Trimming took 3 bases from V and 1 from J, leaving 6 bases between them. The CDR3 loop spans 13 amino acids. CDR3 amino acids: CASSLWSQETQYF. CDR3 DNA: TGTGCCAGCAGTTTGTGGAGCCAAGAGACCCAGTACTTC.

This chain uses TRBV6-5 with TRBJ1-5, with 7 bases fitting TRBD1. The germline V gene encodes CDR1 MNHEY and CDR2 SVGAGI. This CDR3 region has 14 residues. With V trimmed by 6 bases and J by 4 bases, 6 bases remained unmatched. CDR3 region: CASSRDRGNQPQHF. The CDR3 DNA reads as TGTGCCAGCAGCCGGGACAGAGGGAATCAGCCCCAGCATTTT.